One and the same sample provided the 19 T cell receptor beta chains below, sequenced in a study of blood T cell repertoires in COVID-19. This table comes from immunoSEQ multiplex PCR, and its TCRdb copy is limited to in-frame clones, with some not included. Of about 47,000 clones in the sample, roughly nine tenths were seen once. The sample taken for sequencing was peripheral blood. The receptors were gathered from a man between 65 and 80 years old with active COVID-19.

J is TRBJ2-5 and V is TRBV6-1; tentatively, D is TRBD2 (5 bases). Trimming removed 1 base at V and 1 base at J, with 19 bases between. Germline V gene sequence: CDR1 MNHNS, CDR2 SASEGT. The CDR3 extends over 18 amino acids. CDR3 DNA: TGTGCCAGCAGTGAAGAGGGCGGGTTATTTGATGCCCAAGAGACCCAGTACTTC. Translating it yields CASSEEGGLFDAQETQYF.

The CDR3 region has the DNA TGTGCCAGCAGTGAAATCCCCCTCATAGTGGGACAGGGGGCCCACGAGCAGTACTTC. Protein product: CASSEIPLIVGQGAHEQYF. This chain connects TRBV6-1 to TRBJ2-7; 12 bases agree with TRBD1. Per the germline V gene, CDR1 is MNHNS and CDR2 is SASEGT. With V trimmed by 2 bases and J by 5 bases, 16 bases remained unmatched. This CDR3 is built from 19 residues.

The chain couples TRBV2 to TRBJ1-6; the D is unclear. Trimming removed 8 bases at V and 6 bases at J, with 11 bases between. The CDR3 runs to 13 residues. CDR1 and CDR2 (germline): SNHLY, FYNNEI. The CDR3 is CASSSQPNSPLHF. DNA for the CDR3: TGTGCCAGCTCTTCACAGCCTAATTCACCCCTCCACTTT.

This chain links TRBV28 with TRBJ1-5, with D maybe TRBD1 (5 bases). The V gene lost 6 bases and the J gene lost 11 bases, with 11 bases spanning the gap. The CDR3 extends over 11 amino acids. Looked up from germline, CDR1 is MDHEN and CDR2 is SYDVKM. CDR3 residues: CASSQWTSQHF. CDR3 in DNA: TGTGCCAGCAGCCAATGGACATCCCAGCATTTT.

The V call is TRBV2, the J call TRBJ2-2; possible D gene TRBD1, 6 bases. In germline, CDR1 is SNHLY, CDR2 FYNNEI. This CDR3 has 16 amino acids. The germline V and J ends were trimmed by 2 bases and 8 bases, with 18 bases remaining between them. The CDR3 loop is CASSERSWYRAGELFF. CDR3 DNA sequence: TGTGCCAGCAGTGAAAGGTCGTGGTACAGGGCTGGGGAGCTGTTTTTT.

This chain connects TRBV5-1 to TRBJ1-2; no definite D call. The V gene's germline CDR1 is SGHRS and CDR2 YFSETQ. V was pared by 0 bases and J by 2 bases, with 5 bases between. The CDR3 has 13 residues. The chain's CDR3 is CASSLAGNYGYTF. The DNA of the CDR3 is TGCGCCAGCAGCTTGGCCGGGAACTATGGCTACACCTTC.

The rearrangement joins TRBV29-1 to TRBJ2-1; 10 bases map to TRBD1. Per the germline V gene, CDR1 is SQVTM and CDR2 is ANQGSEA. The junction had 15 bases not matched to a gene; V was cut back by 6 bases and J by 7 bases. The CDR3 consists of 16 residues. In DNA, the CDR3 is TGCAGCGTCCTCCTTGGTGGGACAGGGGCTTGGAATGAGCAGTTCTTC. It is translated as CSVLLGGTGAWNEQFF.

This chain uses TRBV9 with TRBJ2-3; the D gene is possibly TRBD2 (5 bases). Germline CDR1 is SGDLS and CDR2 is YYNGEE. This CDR3 has 13 residues. V was pared by 0 bases and J by 4 bases, with 6 bases between. This chain's CDR3 is CASSVEGADTQYF. The CDR3 coding sequence is TGTGCCAGCAGCGTAGAGGGAGCAGATACGCAGTATTTT.

The rearrangement links TRBV9 to TRBJ2-7; 12 bases are a match to TRBD1. Germline V lookup: CDR1 SGDLS, CDR2 YYNGEE. This CDR3 is 14 amino acids long. The V and J ends lost 4 bases and 4 bases, in that order; junction bases with no gene match: 3. CDR3 protein: CASSRGQGAYEQYF. CDR3 bases: TGTGCCAGCAGCCGGGGACAGGGGGCTTACGAGCAGTACTTC.

The genes are TRBV27 and TRBJ1-6; 10 bases agree with TRBD1. The J segment lost 10 bases and the V segment lost 6 bases, leaving 9 bases of the junction unmatched. This CDR3 is 15 amino acids long. Per the germline V gene, CDR1 is MNHEY and CDR2 is SMNVEV (reference sequence). The CDR3: CASRKPGQGLSPLHF. The CDR3 nucleotides read TGTGCCAGCAGAAAGCCGGGACAGGGGTTGTCACCCCTCCACTTT.

The rearrangement links TRBV19 to TRBJ1-1, with TRBD1 as a possible D gene (6 bases). There are 15 residues in the CDR3. V was shortened by 4 bases and J by 0 bases, with 12 bases between the two germline ends. CDR1 and CDR2 from the germline V gene are LNHDA and SQIVND (reference sequence). CDR3 coding DNA: TGTGCCAGTAGTACGGGGGGCGCGATGAACACTGAAGCTTTCTTT. This translates into CASSTGGAMNTEAFF.

The chain links TRBV6-5 to TRBJ2-1, with 12 bases identical to TRBD2. V shed 0 bases, J shed 6 bases, and the junction held 3 bases outside the gene matches. Germline CDR1 and CDR2: MNHEY and SVGAGI. The CDR3 consists of 16 residues. As DNA, the CDR3 is TGTGCCAGCAGTTACTCACTAGCGGGGGGCCTCAATGAGCAGTTCTTC. Translation gives CASSYSLAGGLNEQFF.

The chain links TRBV5-5 to TRBJ2-5, with a possible D match to TRBD1 (6 bases). CDR3 length: 17 amino acids. Germline CDR1 is SGHKS and CDR2 is YYEKEE (reference sequence). Trimming cost V 0 bases and J 4 bases, with 19 bases left between them. CDR3 bases: TGTGCCAGCAGCTTGGGCAGGGGCACGGGTACGGGAGAGACCCAGTACTTC. Translating gives CASSLGRGTGTGETQYF.

The CDR3 here is CASSAGWTGYGYTF. The CDR3 bases are TGTGCCAGCAGCGCGGGGTGGACAGGTTATGGCTACACCTTC. J is TRBJ1-2 and V is TRBV11-2; 7 bases align to TRBD1. Germline CDR1 is SGHAT and CDR2 is FQNNGV. V shed 5 bases and J 5 bases; nucleotides not matched to a gene: 8. The CDR3 runs to 14 residues.

This clone came up once. CDR3 nucleotides: TGTGCCAGCAGTCAACAGGGCTCCCCCTATGGCTACACCTTC. Translation: CASSQQGSPYGYTF. V gene TRBV6-2 or TRBV6-3 combines with J gene TRBJ1-2; D is perhaps TRBD1 (6 bases). The V gene's germline CDR1 is MNHEY and CDR2 SVGEGT. This CDR3 comprises 14 residues. V lost 5 bases to trimming and J lost 4 bases, with 14 bases between them.

This chain links TRBV7-9 with TRBJ2-5; 8 bases map to TRBD1. The CDR3 has 14 amino acids. CDR1 and CDR2 (germline): SEHNR, FQNEAQ (reference sequence). V shed 4 bases and J 5 bases; nucleotides not matched to a gene: 6. The CDR3 reads CASSSQGARETQYF. CDR3 DNA: TGTGCCAGCAGCTCCCAGGGGGCGCGTGAGACCCAGTACTTC.

This sequence joins TRBV5-1 and TRBJ2-5; perhaps TRBD2 as D (6 bases). The CDR3 covers 16 residues. V lost 0 bases, J lost 1 base, and 13 bases lay in between. The V gene's germline CDR1 is SGHRS and CDR2 YFSETQ. The CDR3 DNA follows: TGCGCCAGCAGCTTGGCCGGGGTAGCGGCCCAAGAGACCCAGTACTTC. Translation gives CASSLAGVAAQETQYF.

The V call is TRBV10-3, the J call TRBJ1-2; D is unclear. Trimming left V 4 bases short and J 7 bases short, with 13 bases between. The V gene's germline CDR1 is ENHRY and CDR2 SYGVKD. CDR3 length equals 13 residues. Written as DNA, the CDR3 is TGTGCCATCAGTGGATACGAGTTTTTTGGCTACACCTTC. This gives the protein CAISGYEFFGYTF.

The chain carries TRBV4-1 and TRBJ1-2; TRBD1 aligns across 8 bases. The CDR3 sequence is 14 residues long. CDR1 and CDR2 from the germline V gene are MGHRA and YSYEKL. J gave up 2 bases and V 3 bases, and 2 bases lay outside the gene matches. The DNA of the CDR3 is TGCGCCAGCAGCCATAGACAGGGGAACTATGGCTACACCTTC. It translates to CASSHRQGNYGYTF.